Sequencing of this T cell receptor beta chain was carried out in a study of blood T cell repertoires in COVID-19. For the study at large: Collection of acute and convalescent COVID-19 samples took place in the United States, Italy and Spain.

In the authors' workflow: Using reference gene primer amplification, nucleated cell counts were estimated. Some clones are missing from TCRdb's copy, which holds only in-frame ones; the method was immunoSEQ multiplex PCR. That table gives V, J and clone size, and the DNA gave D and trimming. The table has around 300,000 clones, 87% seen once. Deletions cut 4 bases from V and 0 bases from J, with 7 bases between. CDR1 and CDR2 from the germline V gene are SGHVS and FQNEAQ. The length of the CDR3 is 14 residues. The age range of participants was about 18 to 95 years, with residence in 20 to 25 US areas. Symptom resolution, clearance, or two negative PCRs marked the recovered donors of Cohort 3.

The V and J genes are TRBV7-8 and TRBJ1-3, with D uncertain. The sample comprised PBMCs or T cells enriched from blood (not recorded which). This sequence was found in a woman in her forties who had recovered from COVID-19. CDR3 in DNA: TGTGCCAGCAGCTCCTCCCCCTCTGGAAACACCATATATTTT. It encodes CASSSSPSGNTIYF.